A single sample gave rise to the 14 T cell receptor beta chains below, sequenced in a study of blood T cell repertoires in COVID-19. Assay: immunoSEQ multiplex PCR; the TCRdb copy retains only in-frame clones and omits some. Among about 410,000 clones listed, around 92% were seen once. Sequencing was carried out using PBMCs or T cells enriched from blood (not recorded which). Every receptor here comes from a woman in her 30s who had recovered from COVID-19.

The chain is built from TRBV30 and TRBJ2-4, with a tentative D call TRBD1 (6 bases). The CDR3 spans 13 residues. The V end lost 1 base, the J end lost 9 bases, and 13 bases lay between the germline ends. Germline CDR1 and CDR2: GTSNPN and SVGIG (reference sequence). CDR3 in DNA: TGTGCCTGGAGTGGCGGACAGTATCGCATTCAGTACTTC. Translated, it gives CAWSGGQYRIQYF.

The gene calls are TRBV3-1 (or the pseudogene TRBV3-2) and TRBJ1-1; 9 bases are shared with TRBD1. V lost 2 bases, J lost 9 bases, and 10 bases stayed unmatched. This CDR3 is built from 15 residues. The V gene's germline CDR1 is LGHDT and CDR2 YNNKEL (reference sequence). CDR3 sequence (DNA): TGTGCCAGCAGCCAACGTGACCCCGGGACAGGGAAAGCTTTCTTT. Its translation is CASSQRDPGTGKAFF.

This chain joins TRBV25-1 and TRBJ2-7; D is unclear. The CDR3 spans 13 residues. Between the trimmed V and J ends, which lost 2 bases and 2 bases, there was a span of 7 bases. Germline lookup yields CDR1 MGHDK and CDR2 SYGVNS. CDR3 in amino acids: CASSEGQTYEQYF. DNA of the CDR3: TGTGCCAGCAGTGAAGGGCAAACCTACGAGCAGTACTTC.

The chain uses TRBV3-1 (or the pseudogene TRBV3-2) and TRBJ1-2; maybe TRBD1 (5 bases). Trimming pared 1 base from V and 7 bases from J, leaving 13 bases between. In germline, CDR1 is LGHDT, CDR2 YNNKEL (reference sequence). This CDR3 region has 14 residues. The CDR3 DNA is TGTGCCAGCAGCCAAGGTATATACACAGGTGGCTACACCTTC. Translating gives CASSQGIYTGGYTF.

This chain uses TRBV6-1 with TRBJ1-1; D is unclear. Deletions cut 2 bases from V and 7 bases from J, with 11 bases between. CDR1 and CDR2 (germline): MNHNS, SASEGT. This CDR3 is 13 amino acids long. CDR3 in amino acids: CASSEFEPLEAFF. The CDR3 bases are TGTGCCAGCAGTGAATTTGAGCCCCTTGAAGCTTTCTTT.

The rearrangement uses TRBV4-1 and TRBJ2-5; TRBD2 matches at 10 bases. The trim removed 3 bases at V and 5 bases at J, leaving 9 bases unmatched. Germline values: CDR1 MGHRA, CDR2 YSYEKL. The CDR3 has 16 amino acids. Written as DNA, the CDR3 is TGCGCCAGCAGCCACCCAGCGGGAGGGCCGATGGAGACCCAGTACTTC. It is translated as CASSHPAGGPMETQYF.

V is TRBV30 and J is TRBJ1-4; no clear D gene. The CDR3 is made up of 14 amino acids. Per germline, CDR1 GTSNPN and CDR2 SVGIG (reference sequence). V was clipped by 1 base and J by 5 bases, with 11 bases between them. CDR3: CAWSAWADNEKLFF. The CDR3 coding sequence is TGTGCCTGGAGTGCTTGGGCAGACAATGAAAAACTGTTTTTT.

Written as DNA, the CDR3 is TGTGCCAGCAGAGACAGGGTCCGCAGTCGCGAGCAGTACTTC. Its translation: CASRDRVRSREQYF. The chain combines TRBV2 with TRBJ2-7, with 7 bases identical to TRBD1. V lost 6 bases, J lost 6 bases, and 11 bases stayed unmatched. The CDR3 is made up of 14 amino acids. Germline V gene lookup returns CDR1 SNHLY and CDR2 FYNNEI. The entire variable domain, with the rest obtained from reference TRBV2 and TRBJ2-7, is as follows: EPEVTQTPSHQVTQMGQEVILRCVPISNHLYFYWYRQILGQKVEFLVSFYNNEISEKSEIFDDQFSVERPDGSNFTLKIRSTKLEDSAMYFCASRDRVRSREQYFGPGTRLTVT.

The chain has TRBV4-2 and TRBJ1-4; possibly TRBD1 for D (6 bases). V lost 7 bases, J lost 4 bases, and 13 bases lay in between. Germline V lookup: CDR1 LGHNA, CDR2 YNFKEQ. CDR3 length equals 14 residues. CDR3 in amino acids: CASNRGGLNEKLFF. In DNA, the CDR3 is TGTGCCAGCAACCGAGGGGGTCTTAATGAAAAACTGTTTTTT.

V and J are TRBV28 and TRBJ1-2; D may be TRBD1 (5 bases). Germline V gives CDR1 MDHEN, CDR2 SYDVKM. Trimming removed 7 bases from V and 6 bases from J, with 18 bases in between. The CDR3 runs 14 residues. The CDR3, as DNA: TGTGCCAGCACCCCCGCATGGACAAAAGATGGCTACACCTTC. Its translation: CASTPAWTKDGYTF.

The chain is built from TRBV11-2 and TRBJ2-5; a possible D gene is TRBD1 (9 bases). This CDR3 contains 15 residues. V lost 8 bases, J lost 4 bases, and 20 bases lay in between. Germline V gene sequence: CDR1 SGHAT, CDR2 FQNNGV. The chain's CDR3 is CASGGGTGRIETQYF. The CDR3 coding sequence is TGTGCCAGCGGCGGGGGGACAGGGAGGATAGAGACCCAGTACTTC.

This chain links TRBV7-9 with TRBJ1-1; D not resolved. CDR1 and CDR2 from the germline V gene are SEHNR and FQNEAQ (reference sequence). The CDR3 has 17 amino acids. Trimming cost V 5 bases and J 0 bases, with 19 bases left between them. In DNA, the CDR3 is TGTGCCAGCAGCCAAGGTGGACTCTCCTTTATGAACACTGAAGCTTTCTTT. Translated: CASSQGGLSFMNTEAFF.

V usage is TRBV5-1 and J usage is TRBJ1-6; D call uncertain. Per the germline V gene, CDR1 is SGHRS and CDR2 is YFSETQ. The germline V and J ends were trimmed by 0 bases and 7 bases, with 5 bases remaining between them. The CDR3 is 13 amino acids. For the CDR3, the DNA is TGCGCCAGCAGCTTGGGAGTAAATTCACCCCTCCACTTT. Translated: CASSLGVNSPLHF. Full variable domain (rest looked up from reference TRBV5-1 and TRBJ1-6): KAGVTQTPRYLIKTRGQQVTLSCSPISGHRSVSWYQQTPGQGLQFLFEYFSETQRNKGNFPGRFSGRQFSNSRSEMNVSTLELGDSALYLCASSLGVNSPLHFGNGTRLTVT.

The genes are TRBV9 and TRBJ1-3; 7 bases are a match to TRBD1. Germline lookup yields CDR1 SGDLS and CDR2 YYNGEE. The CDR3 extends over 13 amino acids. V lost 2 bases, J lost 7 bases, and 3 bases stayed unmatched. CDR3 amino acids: CASSVETGNTIYF. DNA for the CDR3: TGTGCCAGCAGCGTCGAGACAGGGAACACCATATATTTT.